Listed here are 31 T cell receptor beta chains from one sample, sequenced in a study of cytomegalovirus exposure and HLA in healthy donors. Profiling relied on immunoSEQ multiplex PCR, and the TCRdb table lists in-frame clones only, not all of them. Here the sample spans 150,000 to 200,000 clones, 75% to 90% being singletons. The sequencing input was PBMCs. These receptor sequences come from a man aged 18 to 30 in good health and CMV-seropositive.

This clone showed up just a few times. The chain couples TRBV5-1 to TRBJ1-1; the D gene is possibly TRBD1 (6 bases). The CDR3 runs 15 residues. Germline V gene lookup returns CDR1 SGHRS and CDR2 YFSETQ. V gave up 3 bases and J gave up 3 bases, with 15 bases separating them. For the CDR3, the DNA is TGCGCCAGCAGCTCGGGGGGCGGGGAGGACACTGAAGCTTTCTTT. Protein product: CASSSGGGEDTEAFF.

The chain employs TRBV9 and TRBJ2-3; D perhaps matches TRBD1 (5 bases). Germline V CDR1 and CDR2: SGDLS, YYNGEE. This CDR3 is built from 17 residues. Between the trimmed V and J ends, which lost 0 bases and 0 bases, there was a span of 14 bases. CDR3 loop: CASSVAETVFSTDTQYF. The DNA of the CDR3 is TGTGCCAGCAGCGTAGCGGAGACAGTCTTTAGCACAGATACGCAGTATTTT.

In the case of this clone: Other DNA variants within this sample encode the same CDR3. The chain joins TRBV28 to TRBJ2-7, with a tentative D call TRBD1 (5 bases). The CDR3 is made up of 15 amino acids. CDR1 and CDR2 from the germline V gene are MDHEN and SYDVKM. V was pared by 4 bases and J by 0 bases, with 13 bases between. CDR3 nucleotides: TGTGCCAGCAGTTCCCCAGGTAGGGGCTCCTACGAGCAGTACTTC. This gives the protein CASSSPGRGSYEQYF. Variable domain in full (rest from reference TRBV28 and TRBJ2-7): DVKVTQSSRYLVKRTGEKVFLECVQDMDHENMFWYRQDPGLGLRLIYFSYDVKMKEKGDIPEGYSVSREKKERFSLILESASTNQTSMYLCASSSPGRGSYEQYFGPGTRLTVT.

The gene calls are TRBV30 and TRBJ2-6; possibly TRBD1 for D (5 bases). Per the germline V gene, CDR1 is GTSNPN and CDR2 is SVGIG (reference sequence). Trimming left V 4 bases short and J 4 bases short, with 11 bases between. The CDR3 runs to 14 residues. The CDR3 region has the DNA TGTGCCTGGACAAGGGGAACAGGGGCCAACGTCCTGACTTTC. This gives the protein CAWTRGTGANVLTF.

The chain links TRBV7-2 to TRBJ1-2; 7 positions agree with TRBD1. Germline V gene sequence: CDR1 SGHTA, CDR2 FQGNSA. The CDR3 spans 16 residues. V lost 5 bases to trimming and J lost 0 bases; unmatched junction nucleotides: 9. The CDR3 nucleotides are TGTGCCAGCAGCCACGGGACAGTGTTCGCTAACTATGGCTACACCTTC. Its translation: CASSHGTVFANYGYTF.

J is TRBJ2-7 and V is TRBV6-1; the match to TRBD1 covers 9 bases. This CDR3 has 14 amino acids. The V gene end was trimmed by 7 bases and the J gene end by 7 bases; junction bases not matched to a gene: 11. In germline, CDR1 is MNHNS, CDR2 SASEGT. For the CDR3, the DNA is TGTGCCAGCACGAAGGGACAGGGACGCGGTGAGCAGTACTTC. Translation: CASTKGQGRGEQYF.

The V and J genes are TRBV7-2 and TRBJ2-7, with 8 bases aligning to TRBD1. The germline CDR1 and CDR2 sequences are SGHTA and FQGNSA. V shed 5 bases and J 2 bases; nucleotides not matched to a gene: 2. There are 13 residues in the CDR3. CDR3 in amino acids: CASSMTGAYEQYF. CDR3 coding DNA: TGTGCCAGCAGCATGACAGGGGCCTACGAGCAGTACTTC.

The chain has TRBV9 and TRBJ1-4; no clear D gene. CDR1 SGDLS and CDR2 YYNGEE come from the germline V gene. Trimming took off 0 bases at V and 10 bases at J, with 22 bases between the two ends. The CDR3 is 17 amino acids. CDR3 DNA sequence: TGTGCCAGCAGCGTAGACCCATCAACGGGTGAGGTTGGAAAACTGTTTTTT. It yields the protein CASSVDPSTGEVGKLFF.

This chain uses TRBV27 with TRBJ1-2; TRBD1 agrees at 7 bases. Germline CDR1 and CDR2: MNHEY and SMNVEV (reference sequence). The CDR3 length is 13 residues. V gave up 5 bases and J gave up 4 bases; unmatched junction bases: 4. The CDR3, as DNA: TGTGCCAGCAGTCAGGGGGAGGTCTATGGCTACACCTTC. As protein: CASSQGEVYGYTF.

The chain links TRBV27 to TRBJ2-7; 11 nucleotides match TRBD2. Germline V CDR1 and CDR2: MNHEY, SMNVEV (reference sequence). With V trimmed by 5 bases and J by 7 bases, 7 bases remained unmatched. The CDR3 is made up of 14 amino acids. The chain's CDR3 is CASSASTSGTEQYF. The CDR3 bases are TGTGCCAGCAGTGCTTCGACTAGCGGGACTGAGCAGTACTTC.

This rearrangement joins TRBV14 to TRBJ2-7; the match to TRBD1 covers 10 bases. This CDR3 is 14 amino acids long. J was trimmed by 3 bases and V by 6 bases; bases with no gene match: 5. Germline values: CDR1 SGHDN, CDR2 FVKESK. The CDR3 region is CASSPRTGGYEQYF. CDR3 DNA sequence: TGTGCCAGCAGTCCCCGGACAGGGGGCTACGAGCAGTACTTC.

This clone was seen only once. The chain employs TRBV9 and TRBJ2-3; 10 bases align to TRBD2. V trimming: 0 bases; J trimming: 8 bases; junction bases outside the gene matches: 12. Per germline, CDR1 SGDLS and CDR2 YYNGEE. The CDR3 is made up of 17 amino acids. The DNA for the CDR3 is TGTGCCAGCAGCGTAGACGGTAGCGGGAGGTCTTTGGGTACGCAGTATTTT. Encoded protein: CASSVDGSGRSLGTQYF.

The V call is TRBV4-1, the J call TRBJ2-1; 8 positions match TRBD2. CDR3 length: 16 amino acids. CDR1 and CDR2 (germline): MGHRA, YSYEKL. Trimming removed 4 bases from V and 5 bases from J; junction bases left unmatched: 10. The CDR3 coding sequence is TGCGCCAGCAGCCCCCAGGCGGGACTAGGGGACAATGAGCAGTTCTTC. Protein: CASSPQAGLGDNEQFF.

V usage is TRBV28 and J usage is TRBJ1-4; no definite D call. The V end was cut by 5 bases, the J end by 10 bases, with 14 bases between. Germline V gene data show CDR1 as MDHEN and CDR2 as SYDVKM. CDR3 length: 13 amino acids. The CDR3 sequence is CASSPRGDGKLFF. The CDR3 DNA sequence: TGTGCCAGCAGTCCCCGCGGAGACGGAAAACTGTTTTTT.

The V gene is TRBV7-6, the J gene TRBJ1-6; D is undetermined. Trimming removed 1 base from V and 6 bases from J, with 7 bases in between. Per germline, CDR1 SGHVS and CDR2 FNYEAQ. The CDR3 contains 14 residues. The CDR3 loop reads CASSLDTVNSPLHF. The CDR3 bases are TGTGCCAGCAGCTTAGATACAGTTAATTCACCCCTCCACTTT.

This clone was seen at least ten times. This chain joins TRBV5-6 and TRBJ2-7, with 11 bases lining up with TRBD2. The CDR3 has 14 amino acids. Trimming at V came to 3 bases and at J to 3 bases, leaving 2 bases not matched to a gene. CDR1 SGHDT and CDR2 YYEEEE come from the germline V gene. This chain's CDR3 is CASSSGTSGYEQYF. CDR3 nucleotide sequence: TGTGCCAGCAGCTCCGGGACTAGCGGCTACGAGCAGTACTTC.

The chain employs TRBV6-1 and TRBJ2-7; 8 nucleotides line up with TRBD1. V shed 5 bases, J shed 6 bases, and the junction held 6 bases outside the gene matches. This CDR3 contains 13 residues. From germline, CDR1 is MNHNS and CDR2 SASEGT. The CDR3 DNA reads as TGTGCCAGCAGTTTCGGACAGGGTGGCGAGCAGTACTTC. It codes for CASSFGQGGEQYF.

V is TRBV18 and J is TRBJ2-7, with a weak D call TRBD1 (5 bases). Germline values: CDR1 KGHSH, CDR2 LQKENI. With 5 bases removed from V and 2 bases from J, the gap between germline ends came to 10 bases. This CDR3 spans 13 amino acids. CDR3 residues: CASSNGRAYEQYF. CDR3 sequence (DNA): TGTGCCAGCTCAAACGGCAGGGCCTACGAGCAGTACTTC.

This chain connects TRBV29-1 to TRBJ1-1; 7 nucleotides line up with TRBD1. From germline, CDR1 is SQVTM and CDR2 ANQGSEA. The junction had 21 bases not matched to a gene; V was cut back by 5 bases and J by 0 bases. CDR3 size: 19 residues. Written as DNA, the CDR3 is TGCAGCGTTCTCGCCCAGGGGGTCACCTTTAATACTTTGAACACTGAAGCTTTCTTT. This encodes CSVLAQGVTFNTLNTEAFF.

The V and J genes are TRBV5-6 and TRBJ1-1; a possible D gene is TRBD1 (5 bases). The V end lost 4 bases, the J end lost 5 bases, and 9 bases lay between the germline ends. From germline, CDR1 is SGHDT and CDR2 YYEEEE. This CDR3 has 12 residues. CDR3 sequence: CASSTGTTEAFF. For the CDR3, the DNA is TGTGCCAGCAGCACGGGGACTACTGAAGCTTTCTTT.

The chain links TRBV5-6 to TRBJ1-5, with a possible D match to TRBD1 (5 bases). Between the trimmed V and J ends, which lost 2 bases and 3 bases, there was a span of 12 bases. Germline CDR1 SGHDT, CDR2 YYEEEE. The CDR3 is made up of 15 amino acids. CDR3 in DNA: TGTGCCAGCAGCTTTTGGGGCTCAAACAATCAGCCCCAGCATTTT. Its protein product is CASSFWGSNNQPQHF.

The V gene is TRBV11-2, the J gene TRBJ2-3; D not resolved. The germline V and J ends were trimmed by 2 bases and 6 bases, with 6 bases remaining between them. CDR1 is SGHAT and CDR2 is FQNNGV in the germline V gene. The CDR3 consists of 12 residues. The CDR3 loop is CASSLIEDTQYF. In DNA form, the CDR3 reads TGTGCCAGCAGCTTAATAGAGGATACGCAGTATTTT. Full variable domain (missing parts from reference TRBV11-2 and TRBJ2-3): EAGVAQSPRYKIIEKRQSVAFWCNPISGHATLYWYQQILGQGPKLLIQFQNNGVVDDSQLPKDRFSAERLKGVDSTLKIQPAKLEDSAVYLCASSLIEDTQYFGPGTRLTVL.

The DNA of the CDR3 is TGTGCCAGCAGCACCCAGTCAGGGGGCTTCTACAATGAGCAGTTCTTC. Protein sequence: CASSTQSGGFYNEQFF. V is TRBV27 and J is TRBJ2-1; 8 bases align to TRBD1. The CDR3 is made up of 16 amino acids. The junction had 10 bases not matched to a gene; V was cut back by 6 bases and J by 3 bases. The germline V gene has CDR1 MNHEY and CDR2 SMNVEV (reference sequence).

This sequence joins TRBV28 and TRBJ1-5, with a possible D match to TRBD1 (6 bases). The V and J ends lost 7 bases and 0 bases respectively, with 19 bases between them. The CDR3 sequence is 17 residues long. Per the germline V gene, CDR1 is MDHEN and CDR2 is SYDVKM. The CDR3 spells CASIPPPDRPSNQPQHF. The CDR3, as DNA: TGTGCCAGCATCCCTCCCCCCGACAGGCCTAGCAATCAGCCCCAGCATTTT.

The gene calls are TRBV6-5 and TRBJ2-1; D gene uncertain. Germline lookup yields CDR1 MNHEY and CDR2 SVGAGI. The CDR3 runs to 13 residues. V lost 2 bases to trimming and J lost 7 bases, with 9 bases between them. The CDR3 is CASSYEVRNEQFF. The CDR3 DNA reads TGTGCCAGCAGTTACGAGGTCCGGAATGAGCAGTTCTTC.

The chain links TRBV9 to TRBJ2-3; maybe TRBD2 (6 bases). The germline V and J ends were trimmed by 7 bases and 1 base, with 10 bases remaining between them. The CDR3 length is 13 residues. From germline, CDR1 is SGDLS and CDR2 YYNGEE. The CDR3 DNA sequence: TGTGCCAGCCGGGAGTCTGGCACAGATACGCAGTATTTT. Protein: CASRESGTDTQYF. Full variable domain (missing parts from reference TRBV9 and TRBJ2-3): DSGVTQTPKHLITATGQRVTLRCSPRSGDLSVYWYQQSLDQGLQFLIQYYNGEERAKGNILERFSAQQFPDLHSELNLSSLELGDSALYFCASRESGTDTQYFGPGTRLTVL.

V gene TRBV7-7 combines with J gene TRBJ2-7; 8 nucleotides agree with TRBD1. With 6 bases clipped from V and 12 bases from J, the junction kept 4 bases outside the gene matches. The germline V gene has CDR1 SSHAT and CDR2 FNYEAQ (reference sequence). The CDR3 has 10 residues. The DNA of the CDR3 is TGTGCCAGCAGACAGGGGGGAGTGTACTTC. Protein product: CASRQGGVYF.

The chain is built from TRBV10-1 and TRBJ1-2, with 10 nucleotides matching TRBD1. CDR1 WNHNN and CDR2 SYGVQD come from the germline V gene (reference sequence). This CDR3 is built from 15 residues. J was trimmed by 8 bases and V by 6 bases; bases with no gene match: 12. The CDR3 sequence is CASSLDRDRGGGYTF. CDR3 coding DNA: TGCGCCAGCAGCCTTGACCGGGACAGGGGAGGAGGCTACACCTTC.

The chain couples TRBV7-9 to TRBJ2-3; a weak D match, TRBD1 (6 bases). The ends were cut back, 7 bases at V and 2 bases at J, with 13 bases in the middle. This CDR3 has 14 amino acids. Per the germline V gene, CDR1 is SEHNR and CDR2 is FQNEAQ (reference sequence). In nucleotides, the CDR3 is TGTGCCAGCACGACCGACAGGCTCACAGATACGCAGTATTTT. Translation: CASTTDRLTDTQYF.

The chain is built from TRBV10-2 and TRBJ2-3; 12 nucleotides match TRBD2. The CDR3 has 12 residues. Germline loops: CDR1 WSHSY, CDR2 SAAADI. J was trimmed by 10 bases and V by 8 bases; bases with no gene match: 4. The CDR3 nucleotides are TGCGCCAGCCAAAGGACTAGCGGGGCGCAGTATTTT. Its protein is CASQRTSGAQYF.

The chain is built from TRBV28 and TRBJ1-5; 8 nucleotides match TRBD1. The CDR3 has 15 amino acids. The V gene end was trimmed by 4 bases and the J gene end by 4 bases; junction bases not matched to a gene: 6. Germline V lookup: CDR1 MDHEN, CDR2 SYDVKM. The CDR3 coding sequence is TGTGCCAGCAGTTCCCCGGGACAGGATAATCAGCCCCAGCATTTT. Its protein product is CASSSPGQDNQPQHF.